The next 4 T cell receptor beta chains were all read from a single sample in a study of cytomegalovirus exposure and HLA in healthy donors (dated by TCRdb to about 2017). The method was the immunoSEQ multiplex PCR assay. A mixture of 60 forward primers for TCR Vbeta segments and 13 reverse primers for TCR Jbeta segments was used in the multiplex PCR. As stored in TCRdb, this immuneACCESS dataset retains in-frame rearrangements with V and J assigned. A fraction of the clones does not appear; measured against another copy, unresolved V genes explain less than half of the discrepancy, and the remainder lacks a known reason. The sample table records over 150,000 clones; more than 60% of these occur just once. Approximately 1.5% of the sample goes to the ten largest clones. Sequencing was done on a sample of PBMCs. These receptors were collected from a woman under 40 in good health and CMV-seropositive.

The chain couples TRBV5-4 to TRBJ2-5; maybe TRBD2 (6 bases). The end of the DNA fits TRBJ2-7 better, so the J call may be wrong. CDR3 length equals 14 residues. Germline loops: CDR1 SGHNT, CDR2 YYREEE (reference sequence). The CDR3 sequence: CASSLDTGLYEQYF. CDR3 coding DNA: TGTGCCAGCAGCTTGGACACGGGACTGTACGAGCAGTACTTC.

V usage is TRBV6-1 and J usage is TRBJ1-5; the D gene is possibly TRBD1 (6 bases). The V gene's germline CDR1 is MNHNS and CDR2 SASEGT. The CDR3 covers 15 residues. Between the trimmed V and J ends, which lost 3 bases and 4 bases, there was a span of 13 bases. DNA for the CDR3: TGTGCCAGCAGTGATGGGCAAACAGGGAATCAGCCCCAGCATTTT. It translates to CASSDGQTGNQPQHF.

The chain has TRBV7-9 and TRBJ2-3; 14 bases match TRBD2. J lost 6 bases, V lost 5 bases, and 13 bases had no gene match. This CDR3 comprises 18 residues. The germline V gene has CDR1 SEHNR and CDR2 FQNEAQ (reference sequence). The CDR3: CASSPKYRLAGGADTQYF. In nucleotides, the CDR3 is TGTGCCAGCAGCCCCAAGTACAGACTAGCGGGAGGGGCGGATACGCAGTATTTT. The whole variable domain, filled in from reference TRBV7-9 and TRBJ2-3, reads DTGVSQNPRHKITKRGQNVTFRCDPISEHNRLYWYRQTLGQGPEFLTYFQNEAQLEKSRLLSDRFSAERPKGSFSTLEIQRTEQGDSAMYLCASSPKYRLAGGADTQYFGPGTRLTVL.

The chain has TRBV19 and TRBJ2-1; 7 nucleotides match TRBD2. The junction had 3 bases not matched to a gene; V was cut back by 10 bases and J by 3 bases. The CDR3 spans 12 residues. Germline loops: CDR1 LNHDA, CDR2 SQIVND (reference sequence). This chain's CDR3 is CATSGVYNEQFF. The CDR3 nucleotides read TGTGCCACCAGCGGGGTCTACAATGAGCAGTTCTTC.